One and the same sample provided the 14 T cell receptor beta chains below, sequenced in a study of Ad26.COV2.S vaccination and SARS-CoV-2 variants (dated by TCRdb to about 2021). Interpreted using the paper, the treatment or condition label stands for: some 20 received Ad26.COV2.S at low or high dose, single or two shots; several received placebo; per-sample allocation not given. Repertoires of vaccine and placebo recipients were sequenced from samples collected on day 63 after the first injection. Libraries were constructed by the immunoSEQ multiplex PCR assay. The table was pulled from immuneACCESS by TCRdb, which kept in-frame rearrangements only. Such tables lose some clones; where checked, under half of the loss comes from unresolved V genes, and the rest has no known cause. The sample profile shows over 400,000 clones; approximately 89% of them were found once. Over 2.5% of the sample lies in the top ten.

Here the sequenced sample was peripheral blood, taken in a trial of Ad26.COV2.S vaccine versus placebo. All receptors come from a person between 18 and 65 years old who received the Ad26.COV2.S COVID-19 vaccine or a placebo.

The rearrangement joins TRBV2 to TRBJ2-6; TRBD2 matches at 8 bases. The CDR3 has 16 residues. In germline, CDR1 is SNHLY, CDR2 FYNNEI. With 4 bases clipped from V and 2 bases from J, the junction kept 4 bases outside the gene matches. In nucleotides, the CDR3 is TGTGCCAGCAGTGCCGCGGGGGGCACTGGGGCCAACGTCCTGACTTTC. Translation: CASSAAGGTGANVLTF.

In regard to this clone: Other DNA sequences in the same sample also yield this CDR3. V gene TRBV6-4 combines with J gene TRBJ2-3, with D perhaps matching TRBD2 (5 bases). CDR1 MRHNA and CDR2 SNTAGT come from the germline V gene. V gave up 0 bases and J gave up 3 bases, with 7 bases separating them. The CDR3 consists of 14 residues. The CDR3 region is CASSDSGGTDTQYF. The CDR3 DNA follows: TGTGCCAGCAGTGACTCGGGCGGGACAGATACGCAGTATTTT.

V and J are TRBV18 and TRBJ2-1; the D gene could be TRBD1 or TRBD2 (5 bases each). Trimming left V 0 bases short and J 0 bases short, with 12 bases between. This CDR3 has 17 residues. Germline-derived CDR1 and CDR2 are KGHSH and LQKENI. CDR3 DNA: TGTGCCAGCTCACCACCGGTGGGGGACGGCTCCTACAATGAGCAGTTCTTC. Translation gives CASSPPVGDGSYNEQFF.

The chain recombines TRBV19 with TRBJ1-1; 8 positions match TRBD1. Germline CDR1 and CDR2: LNHDA and SQIVND (reference sequence). V gave up 3 bases and J gave up 5 bases; unmatched junction bases: 5. The CDR3 has 14 residues. CDR3 amino acids: CASSIDYRGTEAFF. The DNA for the CDR3 is TGTGCCAGTAGTATTGATTACAGGGGGACTGAAGCTTTCTTT.

CDR3 nucleotides: TGTGCCAGCAGCTCAGGAATTGGTTTGCGGCCTAGCTCCTACAATGAGCAGTTCTTC. Its translation is CASSSGIGLRPSSYNEQFF. The rearrangement joins TRBV7-8 to TRBJ2-1, with D unresolved. The CDR3 contains 19 residues. Trimming took off 4 bases at V and 0 bases at J, with 22 bases between the two ends. CDR1 and CDR2 from the germline V gene are SGHVS and FQNEAQ.

In this sample, this clone turned up once. The chain employs TRBV28 and TRBJ1-6, with D perhaps TRBD1 (5 bases). Germline V lookup: CDR1 MDHEN, CDR2 SYDVKM. The germline V and J ends were trimmed by 1 base and 5 bases, with 12 bases remaining between them. The CDR3 runs to 16 residues. The CDR3 sequence: CASSLSTSRDNSPLHF. CDR3 DNA: TGTGCCAGCAGTTTATCCACCAGCAGGGATAATTCACCCCTCCACTTT.

The V gene is TRBV5-8, the J gene TRBJ2-7; a possible D gene is TRBD2 (5 bases). CDR3 size: 14 residues. Germline V gives CDR1 SGHTS, CDR2 YDEGEE. V was trimmed by 6 bases and J by 6 bases, leaving 19 bases between them. The CDR3 region has the DNA TGTGCCAGCATCCCTTGGGGAGACCTGGGCGAGCAGTACTTC. This codes for CASIPWGDLGEQYF.

CDR3 in DNA: TGTGCCAGCAGCTTAGAGGGGTTCAGCACAGATACGCAGTATTTT. As protein: CASSLEGFSTDTQYF. J is TRBJ2-3 and V is TRBV7-2, with D maybe TRBD1 (5 bases). Trimming pared 1 base from V and 0 bases from J, leaving 8 bases between. The CDR3 runs to 15 residues. CDR1 and CDR2 (germline): SGHTA, FQGNSA.

CDR3 sequence (DNA): TGTGCCAGCTCACAAACAGGGTCGAGTTCACCCCTCCACTTT. As protein: CASSQTGSSSPLHF. The rearrangement joins TRBV18 to TRBJ1-6, with D maybe TRBD1 (6 bases). CDR1 is KGHSH and CDR2 is LQKENI in the germline V gene. Trimming removed 4 bases at V and 9 bases at J, with 13 bases between. The CDR3 has 14 amino acids.

This chain connects TRBV5-1 to TRBJ2-3; TRBD2 matches 10 bases. The CDR3 is made up of 15 amino acids. V trimming: 6 bases; J trimming: 4 bases; junction bases outside the gene matches: 8. The germline V gene encodes CDR1 SGHRS and CDR2 YFSETQ. CDR3 bases: TGCGCCAGCACCTCGGAGCTAGCGGGGGCAGATACGCAGTATTTT. This gives the protein CASTSELAGADTQYF.

The CDR3 protein is CASSTPPHTEAFF. CDR3 DNA: TGTGCCAGCAGCACTCCACCACACACTGAAGCTTTCTTT. The chain uses TRBV7-6 and TRBJ1-1, with D hard to call. Germline CDR1 reads SGHVS; CDR2 reads FNYEAQ. This CDR3 is 13 amino acids long. Trimming left V 5 bases short and J 3 bases short, with 10 bases between.

This clone was detected only a few times. This chain links TRBV6-5 with TRBJ2-2; D might be TRBD2 (6 bases). Trimming left V 5 bases short and J 3 bases short, with 13 bases between. The germline gives CDR1 MNHEY, CDR2 SVGAGI. There are 15 residues in the CDR3. Here the CDR3 reads CASSSPGLYTGELFF. DNA of the CDR3: TGTGCCAGCAGTAGCCCGGGACTCTACACCGGGGAGCTGTTTTTT.

This clone was found a few times. V gene TRBV27 combines with J gene TRBJ2-2; TRBD2 aligns across 8 bases. CDR3 length: 14 residues. The germline V gene has CDR1 MNHEY and CDR2 SMNVEV (reference sequence). Trimming at V came to 5 bases and at J to 10 bases, leaving 9 bases not matched to a gene. The CDR3 loop reads CASSLGTRGEELFF. CDR3 nucleotide sequence: TGTGCCAGCAGTCTAGGGACTAGGGGGGAGGAGCTGTTTTTT.

This clone was seen once. The J gene is TRBJ2-5, the V gene TRBV5-1; TRBD1 aligns across 9 bases. Looked up from germline, CDR1 is SGHRS and CDR2 is YFSETQ. This CDR3 contains 16 residues. Losses at the gene ends were 4 bases for V and 5 bases for J; bases not matched to a gene: 12. The CDR3 region is CASSPGGTGSRETQYF. The CDR3 coding sequence is TGCGCCAGCAGCCCTGGGGGGACAGGGAGCCGGGAGACCCAGTACTTC.